Listed below are T cell receptor beta chains from one sample, sequenced in a study of control samples from healthy donors and cancer patients. Using immunoSEQ multiplex PCR, the repertoire was profiled, and TCRdb retains in-frame clones only, with some absent. The sample has tens of thousands of clones, roughly 65% seen once. Sequencing used formalin-fixed, paraffin-embedded tissue. Source of these receptors: a male donor with melanoma. Each CDR3 is given with its conserved first and last residue. D genes are given only for firm matches. Some rows mark clone size as missing; the rest say once, few, many or name a class of expanded clone.

>-|-|TRBV28|TRBJ2-6
TGTGCCAGCAGTCGCCGGGACACCAGCTCTGGGGCCAACGTCCTGACTTTC
CASSRRDTSSGANVLTF
>-|TRBD2|TRBV5-6|TRBJ2-1
TGTGCCAGCAGCGGACGACTAGCGGGAGGTATATCCTACAATGAGCAGTTCTTC
CASSGRLAGGISYNEQFF
>-|-|TRBV29-1|TRBJ2-5
TGCAGCGTGCCGGAGAGTACGGAGACCCAGTACTTC
CSVPESTETQYF
>few|-|TRBV28|TRBJ1-1
TGTGCCAGCAGTTTAGTTTACACTGAAGCTTTCTTT
CASSLVYTEAFF
>-|-|TRBV30|TRBJ2-7
TGTGCCTGGAGGGGTTCGGGAGCCGGATACGAGCAGTACTTC
CAWRGSGAGYEQYF
>-|TRBD1|TRBV11-2|TRBJ2-7
TGTGCCAGCAGCTTAGATCGGCCAGGGGGACGGTACGAGCAGTACTTC
CASSLDRPGGRYEQYF
>-|-|TRBV10-3|TRBJ2-2
TGTGCCATCAGTCGTACAGGGATCGGGGAGCTGTTTTTT
CAISRTGIGELFF
>-|TRBD1|TRBV28|TRBJ2-1
TGTGCCAGCAGTTCCGAGACAGGGGACCACAATGAGCAGTTCTTC
CASSSETGDHNEQFF
>-|-|TRBV2|TRBJ1-6
TGTGCCAGCGGAGACAATTCACCCCTTCACTTT
CASGDNSPLHF
>once|-|TRBV7-9|TRBJ2-5
TGTGCCAGCAGCCGGAGAGAGACCCAGTACTTC
CASSRRETQYF
>few|-|TRBV2|TRBJ2-2
TGTGCCAACGGGGAGGGGGCCGGGGAGCTGTTTTTT
CANGEGAGELFF
>-|TRBD1|TRBV6-6|TRBJ1-2
TGTGCCAGCAGTTACCCCCCTGGGACAGGGGGCTCTGGCTACACCTTC
CASSYPPGTGGSGYTF
>few|-|TRBV5-1|TRBJ1-5
TGCGCCAGCAGCTTGGCGGCAGGGGTTCAGCCCCAGCATTTT
CASSLAAGVQPQHF
>-|TRBD2|TRBV6-2/TRBV6-3|TRBJ2-7
TGTGCCAGCAGTTACTTGACTAGCGGCCAGGAGTACACCTACGAGCAGTACTTC
CASSYLTSGQEYTYEQYF
>-|-|TRBV5-4|TRBJ1-1
TGTGCCAGCAGCTTTCTGGGCGGGAACACTGAAGCTTTCTTT
CASSFLGGNTEAFF
>-|TRBD2|TRBV7-9|TRBJ2-6
TGTGCCAGCAGCCAAGGGAGACTAGCGACCTCTGGGGCCAACGTCCTGACTTTC
CASSQGRLATSGANVLTF